This TCR beta chain was profiled in a study of post-analysis software for immune sequencing data (dated by TCRdb to between 2015 and 2017). Turning to the overall study: Relapsing-remitting, secondary progressive and progressive-relapsing multiple sclerosis were recorded as disease courses, and subtype annotation was lacking for some patients. The multiple sclerosis patient repertoires were compared with more than 10 previously published healthy control repertoires from donors aged about 6 to 26 years. A subset of samples was prepared in parallel using single-end sample barcoding, then pooled and co-amplified after Illumina adapter ligation.

Remarks on this clonotype: Its antigen remains unidentified. No base quality values were provided; no much bigger clone lies one nucleotide off.

To demonstrate the VDJtools post-analysis software, the study profiled TCR beta repertoires from the peripheral blood of some 13 young patients with multiple sclerosis. The patients with multiple sclerosis were children and adolescents between roughly 6 and 15 years of age. What the authors observed across the whole study: Significantly lower normalized Chao1 diversity was found in multiple sclerosis patients than in controls, suggesting substantial peripheral T-cell clonal expansion. Direct clustering with F measure showed strong co-clustering of samples prepared in the same batch, prompting a batch-effect correction. The multiple sclerosis patient group was slightly younger than the control group.

The library was generated by PCR. The instrument was an Illumina HiSeq 2500. To reduce PCR and sequencing biases, unique molecular identifiers were incorporated into the TCR beta cDNA libraries. Per 1 to 10 million input T cells, around 500,000 cDNA molecules were obtained, such that each molecule approximated one T cell. The same protocol used for the earlier healthy control dataset was applied to prepare and sequence the patient libraries. Within a given batch, samples were prepared together, multiplexed and sequenced on the same HiSeq lane. In the source study's methods: Raw barcoded reads were processed with MIGEC, and single-read molecular identifier groups were discarded before consensus assembly and CDR3 extraction. VDJtools was used for post-analysis of the clonotype tables, and diversity was normalized by down-sampling every dataset to the size of the smallest sample. Repertoire overlap clustering matched CDR3 amino acid but not nucleotide sequences to correct batch-related cross-sample contamination. TCRdb handled the public reads itself, with Q25 trimming in fastp and clone calling in MiXCR, and kept productive beta chains. Every entry covers one CDR3 protein and lists the most common genes and DNA from its rows. TCRdb's processing, not the authors' own work, is the source of the V and J calls. Here the sample has about 540,000 distinct CDR3 sequences; about a third occur a single time. 6% of the sample is in the top ten clones.

The source is a girl between 2 and 17 years old with multiple sclerosis. Sequencing was done on a sample of blood.

The CDR3 region has the sequence CSVEPSVGGRTDTQYF. DNA sequence: TGCAGCGTTGAACCCAGTGTGGGGGGAAGGACAGATACGCAGTATTTT. This chain is built from TRBV29-1 and TRBJ2-3; TRBD2 is perhaps the D gene, given 6 matching bases. From cysteine to phenylalanine, the CDR3 is 16 amino acids long. The only DNA kept is the CDR3, 48 bases in frame from the first base. The germline V gene supplies CDR1 SQVTM and CDR2 ANQGSEA. Trimming at the junction amounts to 2 bases on V and 3 bases on J, and the germline ends lie 18 bases apart.